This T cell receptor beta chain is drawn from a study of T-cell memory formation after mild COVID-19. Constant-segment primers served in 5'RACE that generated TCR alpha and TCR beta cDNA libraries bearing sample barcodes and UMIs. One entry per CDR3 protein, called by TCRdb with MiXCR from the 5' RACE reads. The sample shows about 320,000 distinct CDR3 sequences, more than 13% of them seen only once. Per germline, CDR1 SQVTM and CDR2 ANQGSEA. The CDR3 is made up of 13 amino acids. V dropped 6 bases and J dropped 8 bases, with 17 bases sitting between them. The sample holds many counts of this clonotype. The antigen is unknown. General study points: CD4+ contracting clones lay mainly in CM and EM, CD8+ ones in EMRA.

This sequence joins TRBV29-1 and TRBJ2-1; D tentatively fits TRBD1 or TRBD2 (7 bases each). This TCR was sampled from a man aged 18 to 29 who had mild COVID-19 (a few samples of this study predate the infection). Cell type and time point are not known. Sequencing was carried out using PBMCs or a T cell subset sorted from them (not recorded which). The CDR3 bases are TGCAGCGTCTGGGGGCAGGGGGGGGATGAGCAGTTCTTC. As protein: CSVWGQGGDEQFF.